This T cell receptor (beta chain) originates from a study of blood T cell repertoires in COVID-19. Study background: The origin of the acute and convalescent COVID-19 samples was the United States, Italy and Spain. From T cells, B-cell-depleted T cells, or PBMCs came the material, which was cDNA or gDNA.

Produced via immunoSEQ multiplex PCR; TCRdb's table is partial and in-frame only. The repertoire includes 100,000 to 150,000 clones, roughly 86% of them detected once, and more than 9.5% sits in the top ten. Patients from Seattle were sampled longitudinally, starting during active infection. The origin of this receptor is a woman in her seventies with COVID-19, enrolled during active disease. The sample taken for sequencing was peripheral blood.

The CDR3 protein is CAISERGEAFF. As DNA, the CDR3 is TGTGCCATCAGTGAGCGGGGTGAAGCTTTCTTT. The chain has TRBV10-3 and TRBJ1-1, with D unclear. CDR3 length equals 11 residues. Germline V CDR1 and CDR2: ENHRY, SYGVKD. V gave up 2 bases and J gave up 7 bases, with 5 bases separating them.